A selection of T cell receptor beta chains follows, all from one sample in a study of radiation and T cells in renal cell carcinoma. Libraries were prepared by immunoSEQ multiplex PCR; TCRdb keeps only in-frame clonotypes and omits some of them. The sample records roughly 58,000 clones, about three quarters being singletons. This specimen was blood, taken from a patient whose treatment included radiotherapy and nephrectomy. These receptors originate from a man aged 55 to 70 with renal cell carcinoma. The CDR3 runs from the conserved cysteine through the conserved F or W. D genes are given only for firm matches. Size tells how often a clone was seen (once, few, many) or the class of an expanded clone, and some rows leave it out.

j_call,v_call,d_call,clone_size,cdr3_aa,cdr3_nt
TRBJ1-1,TRBV2,-,-,CASSERAGENTEAFF,TGTGCCAGCAGTGAAAGGGCAGGGGAAAACACTGAAGCTTTCTTT
TRBJ2-2,TRBV6-5,TRBD1,-,CASSSGGSTTGELFF,TGTGCCAGCAGCTCAGGGGGCTCCACCACCGGGGAGCTGTTTTTT
TRBJ2-3,TRBV7-2,-,-,CASSPLAPWDTQYF,TGTGCCAGCAGCCCCCTAGCCCCCTGGGATACGCAGTATTTT
TRBJ1-1,TRBV9,TRBD1,once,CASSLDRGSTEAFF,TGTGCCAGCAGTCTGGACAGGGGGTCCACTGAAGCTTTCTTT
TRBJ1-5,TRBV7-9,-,few,CASSTDSQPQHF,TGTGCCAGCAGCACGGACAGCCAGCCCCAGCATTTT
TRBJ2-7,TRBV6-5,-,once,CASGVGGYEQYF,TGTGCCTCCGGGGTTGGGGGATACGAGCAGTACTTC
TRBJ2-7,TRBV9,TRBD1,once,CASSVGGTGVSEQYF,TGTGCCAGCAGCGTAGGAGGGACAGGGGTTTCCGAGCAGTACTTC
TRBJ1-5,TRBV4-3,-,-,CASSQDHLGSNQPQHF,TGCGCCAGCAGCCAAGATCACCTGGGAAGCAATCAGCCCCAGCATTTT
TRBJ1-2,TRBV19,TRBD1,-,CASSIGTGATWGYTF,TGTGCCAGTAGTATCGGGACAGGGGCTACCTGGGGCTACACCTTC
TRBJ2-1,TRBV10-1,-,-,CASSEVNNEQFF,TGCGCCAGCAGTGAGGTAAACAATGAGCAGTTCTTC
TRBJ2-1,TRBV5-6,-,few,CASSLMGNEQFF,TGTGCCAGCAGCTTAATGGGGAATGAGCAGTTCTTC
TRBJ2-7,TRBV4-1,-,-,CASSQGGLGRSHEQYF,TGCGCCAGCAGCCAAGGGGGGTTGGGCAGGTCCCACGAGCAGTACTTC
TRBJ2-4,TRBV7-9,-,-,CASSLGLRNIQYF,TGTGCCAGCAGCTTAGGGCTCAGGAACATTCAGTACTTC
TRBJ2-5,TRBV27,-,-,CASSPPLGSQETQYF,TGTGCCAGCAGTCCCCCCCTGGGGAGCCAAGAGACCCAGTACTTC
TRBJ2-3,TRBV30,TRBD1,-,CAWSMTGSFDTQYF,TGTGCCTGGAGTATGACAGGGAGCTTCGATACGCAGTATTTT
TRBJ2-5,TRBV11-2,TRBD2,-,CASSSPRERGQTQYF,TGTGCCAGCAGCTCCCCTCGGGAGCGGGGACAGACCCAGTACTTC
TRBJ2-2,TRBV18,-,-,CASSPTVAANTGELFF,TGTGCCAGCTCACCAACGGTAGCTGCGAACACCGGGGAGCTGTTTTTT
TRBJ2-1,TRBV11-3,-,once,CASSLELQRWRNEQFF,TGTGCCAGCAGCTTAGAGTTGCAGCGGTGGAGGAATGAGCAGTTCTTC
TRBJ1-1,TRBV27,-,few,CASSLEAVTEAFF,TGTGCCAGCAGTTTAGAAGCAGTCACTGAAGCTTTCTTT
TRBJ2-1,TRBV2,-,-,CASRTPTRDEQFF,TGTGCCAGCCGCACCCCCACTAGGGATGAGCAGTTCTTC
TRBJ1-2,TRBV5-1,-,-,CASSLVFWDRNYGYTF,TGCGCCAGCAGCTTGGTTTTCTGGGACCGTAACTATGGCTACACCTTC
TRBJ1-6,TRBV19,-,-,CASSIDPKGIVGSPLHF,TGTGCCAGTAGTATAGATCCGAAGGGCATAGTGGGTTCACCCCTCCACTTT
TRBJ2-2,TRBV29-1,-,-,CSVGTPQGNTGELFF,TGCAGCGTAGGGACTCCACAGGGGAACACCGGGGAGCTGTTTTTT
TRBJ1-2,TRBV15,TRBD1,-,CATRAGTGGDYTF,TGTGCCACCAGAGCCGGGACAGGGGGCGACTACACCTTC
TRBJ2-2,TRBV11-3,-,-,CASRPRLGADTGELFF,TGTGCCAGCAGACCCCGACTAGGAGCTGACACCGGGGAACTGTTTTTT
TRBJ2-5,TRBV21-1,-,-,CASSTSGPSQETQYF,TGTGCCAGCAGCACATCGGGACCGTCTCAAGAGACCCAGTACTTC
TRBJ1-3,TRBV10-1,-,-,CASSAGLSGNTIYF,TGCGCCAGCAGTGCGGGTCTCTCTGGAAACACCATATATTTT
TRBJ1-1,TRBV18,-,-,CASSLNTEAFF,TGTGCCAGCTCACTCAACACTGAAGCTTTCTTT
TRBJ2-1,TRBV5-1,TRBD2,-,CASSLGAGDYNEQFF,TGCGCCAGCAGCTTGGGAGCGGGGGACTACAATGAGCAGTTCTTC
TRBJ2-1,TRBV6-1,TRBD2,-,CAISESAGTSGRNEQFF,TGTGCCATCAGTGAGTCGGCCGGGACTAGCGGGAGAAATGAGCAGTTCTTC
TRBJ2-3,TRBV6-6,-,-,CASSYPEDTQYF,TGTGCCAGCAGTTATCCCGAGGATACGCAGTATTTT
TRBJ1-2,TRBV18,TRBD1,-,CASSRDSDTDGYTF,TGTGCCAGCTCGCGGGACAGCGATACGGATGGCTACACCTTC
TRBJ1-5,TRBV2,-,-,CASSAGGKQPQHF,TGTGCCAGCAGTGCTGGGGGAAAGCAGCCCCAGCATTTT
TRBJ2-1,TRBV29-1,TRBD2,-,CSDTSGGINNEQFF,TGCAGCGATACTAGCGGAGGGATAAACAATGAGCAGTTCTTC
TRBJ2-1,TRBV19,-,-,CASSPTEYNEQFF,TGTGCCAGTAGCCCGACAGAGTACAATGAGCAGTTCTTC
TRBJ2-5,TRBV11-2,-,once,CASSRRDYQETQYF,TGTGCCAGCAGCCGCCGGGACTACCAAGAGACCCAGTACTTC
TRBJ1-2,TRBV11-3,-,-,CASSLESANYGYTF,TGTGCCAGCAGCTTAGAGTCAGCGAACTATGGCTACACCTTC
TRBJ1-2,TRBV6-5,-,-,CASMASSGHYGYTF,TGTGCCAGCATGGCCTCCTCTGGACACTATGGCTACACCTTC
TRBJ1-2,TRBV4-3,-,once,CASSLDTNYGYTF,TGCGCCAGCAGCTTGGACACAAACTATGGCTACACCTTC
TRBJ2-7,TRBV29-1,-,-,CSVAEAGSEQYF,TGCAGCGTTGCGGAGGCAGGTAGTGAGCAGTACTTC
TRBJ1-6,TRBV2,-,-,CASSEGLLGSPLHF,TGTGCCAGCAGTGAAGGCCTGCTGGGTTCACCCCTCCACTTT
TRBJ1-5,TRBV19,TRBD1,-,CASRPQGASNQPQHF,TGTGCCAGTAGACCACAGGGGGCGAGCAATCAGCCCCAGCATTTT
TRBJ1-1,TRBV29-1,-,few,CSVRPGADTEAFF,TGCAGCGTTAGGCCGGGGGCTGACACTGAAGCTTTCTTT
TRBJ2-3,TRBV9,-,few,CASSSTDTQYF,TGTGCCAGTTCCTCGACGGATACGCAGTATTTT
TRBJ2-5,TRBV6-1,-,-,CASRVGETQYF,TGTGCCTCCAGGGTGGGGGAGACCCAGTACTTC
TRBJ2-2,TRBV11-3,-,-,CASSRQTGELFF,TGTGCCAGCAGTCGACAAACCGGGGAGCTGTTTTTT
TRBJ1-6,TRBV4-3,-,-,CASSQDGAGSSPLHF,TGCGCCAGCAGCCAAGATGGGGCCGGGAGTTCACCCCTCCACTTT
TRBJ1-2,TRBV29-1,TRBD1,-,CSVDNRQGNYGYTF,TGCAGCGTAGATAACAGACAGGGCAACTATGGCTACACCTTC
TRBJ2-1,TRBV30,-,-,CAWSKTRSYNEQFF,TGTGCCTGGAGTAAGACTAGATCCTACAATGAGCAGTTCTTC
TRBJ2-7,TRBV5-1,TRBD1,few,CASAGTGGHEQYF,TGCGCCAGCGCCGGGACAGGGGGCCACGAGCAGTACTTC
TRBJ2-1,TRBV7-9,TRBD2,few,CASSTGLAGSNEQFF,TGTGCCAGCTCGACCGGGCTAGCGGGATCCAATGAGCAGTTCTTC